The clone carrying this TCR beta chain was observed at least ten times. Its antigen is undetermined. This record comes from a study of breast tumors, draining lymph nodes, adjacent tissues. Study observations and caveats: Data only fit, rather than demonstrated, lymph node origin of most tumor T cells. Tumor and nontumor repertoires were significantly more similar in luminal-like than in basal-like breast cancer. The data were judged consistent with most tumor T cells coming from lymph node and expanding in tumor. Tumor repertoires ranked between lymph nodes and nontumor tissue in diversity, with V and J gene preferences.

One entry per CDR3 protein, called by TCRdb with MiXCR from the multiplex PCR reads. The sample shows fewer than 300,000 distinct CDR3 sequences, about a third of them seen only once. Breast cancer patients provided tissue from their axillary draining lymph nodes. This receptor was obtained from a female donor with breast cancer. Some clones in this sample may be carry-over from other donors' samples. The sequenced material came from axillary lymph node tissue.

This CDR3 reads CASSLFQASGKGGTGELFF. CDR3 in DNA: TGTGCCAGCAGTTTATTCCAGGCTAGCGGGAAGGGTGGCACCGGGGAGCTGTTTTTT. V gene TRBV12-3 or TRBV12-4 combines with J gene TRBJ2-2; TRBD2 matches 9 bases. The trim removed 2 bases at V and 4 bases at J, leaving 14 bases unmatched. The CDR3 runs to 19 residues.